The T cell receptor (beta chain) described here comes from a study of shared clonotypes between healthy human individuals. Whole-study findings and limits: For naive CD4 cells, roughly 5% of clonotypes were shared across a few donors.

J gave up 2 bases and V 4 bases, and 13 bases lay outside the gene matches. The CDR3 length is 18 residues. From germline, CDR1 is SGHDT and CDR2 YYEEEE. CD45RO negativity and positive selection for CCR7 defined naive CD8 cells, a population that excluded terminally differentiated effector memory CD45RA+ cells. None of the donors, who were healthy HIV-negative adults, had recently had acute infections or vaccinations. This clone was observed a single time. The antigen is undetermined. Assay execution took place at the deep level. TCRdb's copy holds only in-frame clones and misses some; the assay was immunoSEQ multiplex PCR. The data hold around 1.9 million clones, with around 93% observed a single time.

The genes are TRBV5-6 and TRBJ2-5, with TRBD1 matching over 11 bases. The TCR originated in a man between 18 and 29 years old in good health. Some clones in this sample may be carry-over from other donors' samples. Input material: naive CD8+ T cells from PBMCs. The CDR3 DNA reads as TGTGCCAGCAGCGACGCCGGGACAGGGGGGAACCCACAAGAGACCCAGTACTTC. It specifies CASSDAGTGGNPQETQYF.